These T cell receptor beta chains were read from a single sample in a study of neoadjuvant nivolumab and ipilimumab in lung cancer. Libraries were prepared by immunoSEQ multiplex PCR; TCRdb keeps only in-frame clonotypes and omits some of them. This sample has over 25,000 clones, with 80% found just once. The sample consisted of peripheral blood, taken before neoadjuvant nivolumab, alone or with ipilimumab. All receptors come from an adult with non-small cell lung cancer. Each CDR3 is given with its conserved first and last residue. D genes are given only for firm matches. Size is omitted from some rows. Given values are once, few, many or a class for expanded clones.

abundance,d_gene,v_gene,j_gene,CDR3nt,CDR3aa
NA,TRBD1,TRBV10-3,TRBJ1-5,TGTGCCATCAGTGAGGGGACAGGGGGCAATCAGCCCCAGCATTTT,CAISEGTGGNQPQHF
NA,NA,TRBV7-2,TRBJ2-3,TGTGCCAGCAGCTCCTTCGGCGCGGCAGATACGCAGTATTTT,CASSSFGAADTQYF
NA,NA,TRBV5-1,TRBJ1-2,TGCGCCAGCAGCTTGGTCCTAGGTCGCCAGGGGCCCGGCCGGGGAGGCTACACCTTC,CASSLVLGRQGPGRGGYTF
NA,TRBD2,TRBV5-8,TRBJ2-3,TGTGCCAGCAGCTCCCAAGGACTAGCGCCAGATACGCAGTATTTT,CASSSQGLAPDTQYF
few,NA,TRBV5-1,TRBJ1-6,TGCGCCAGCAGCTTGTATGATAATTCACCCCTCCACTTT,CASSLYDNSPLHF
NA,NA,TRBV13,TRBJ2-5,TGTGCCAGCAGCTATTCGGGTCTTTTGCAAGAGACCCAGTACTTC,CASSYSGLLQETQYF
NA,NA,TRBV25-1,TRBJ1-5,TGTGCCAGTTCCGGGGGGCTTGAAGGCAATCAGCCCCAGCATTTT,CASSGGLEGNQPQHF
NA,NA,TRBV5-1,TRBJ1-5,TGCGCCAGCAAATATTCGACGGATAGCAATCAGCCCCAGCATTTT,CASKYSTDSNQPQHF
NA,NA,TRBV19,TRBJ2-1,TGTGCCAGTAGTATAGATAGCTCCTACAATGAGCAGTTCTTC,CASSIDSSYNEQFF
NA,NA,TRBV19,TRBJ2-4,TGTGCCAGTAGACTTGGAGGGGGCAAAAACATTCAGTACTTC,CASRLGGGKNIQYF
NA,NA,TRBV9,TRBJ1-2,TGTGCCAGCAGCGCCCAATCAGGGACCTATGGCTACACCTTC,CASSAQSGTYGYTF
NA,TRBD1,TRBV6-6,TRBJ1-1,TGTGCCAGCAGTTCCAGGGGGCCCACTGAAGCTTTCTTT,CASSSRGPTEAFF
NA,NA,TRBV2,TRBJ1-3,TGTGCCAGCAGTGCAGGGGACTCTGGAAACACCATATATTTT,CASSAGDSGNTIYF
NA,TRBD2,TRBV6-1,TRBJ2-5,TGTGCCAGCAGTGACGGGGAGGGTAGCGGGGTGGGAGAGACCCAGTACTTC,CASSDGEGSGVGETQYF
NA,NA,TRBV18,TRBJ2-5,TGTGCCAGCTCACGTGGCACAGGGCCCGTCGAGACCCAGTACTTC,CASSRGTGPVETQYF
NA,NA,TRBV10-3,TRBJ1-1,TGTGCCATCAGTACACCCAACACTGAAGCTTTCTTT,CAISTPNTEAFF
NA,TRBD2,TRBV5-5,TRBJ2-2,TGTGCCAGCAGCTTGCTAACTAGCGGGGGCGCCGGGGAGCTGTTTTTT,CASSLLTSGGAGELFF
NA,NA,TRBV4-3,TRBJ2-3,TGCGCCAGCAGCCAAGATGGCTTTGTGGGGGTCACAGATACGCAGTATTTT,CASSQDGFVGVTDTQYF
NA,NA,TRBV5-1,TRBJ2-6,TGCGCCAGCAGCTTGAACAGCGTCGACTCTGGGGCCAACGTCCTGACTTTC,CASSLNSVDSGANVLTF
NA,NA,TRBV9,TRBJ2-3,TGTGCCAGCAGCGTAGGTAGCCTCAGCACAGATACGCAGTATTTT,CASSVGSLSTDTQYF
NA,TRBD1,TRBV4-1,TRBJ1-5,TGCGCCAGCAGCCAAGAGCTCCGGGACAGGGTTAATCAGCCCCAGCATTTT,CASSQELRDRVNQPQHF
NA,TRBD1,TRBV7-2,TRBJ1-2,TGTGCCAGCAGCTTCGGACAGGGCGGTGGCTACACCTTC,CASSFGQGGGYTF
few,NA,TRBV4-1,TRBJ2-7,TGCGCCAGCAGCCAAGATGGCGGGGACGAGCAGTACTTC,CASSQDGGDEQYF
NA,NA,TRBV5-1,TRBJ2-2,TGCGCCAGCAGCTCCCCGTCACCCGGGGAGCTGTTTTTT,CASSSPSPGELFF
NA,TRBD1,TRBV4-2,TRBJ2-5,TGTGCCAGCAGCCAAAGGGACAGCCAAGAGACCCAGTACTTC,CASSQRDSQETQYF
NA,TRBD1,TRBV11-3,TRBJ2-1,TGTGCCAGCAGCTCAAACCGGGACAGGGGGATGACTGAGCAGTTCTTC,CASSSNRDRGMTEQFF
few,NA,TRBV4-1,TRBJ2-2,TGCGCCAGCAGGACAGCGAACACCGGGGAGCTGTTTTTT,CASRTANTGELFF
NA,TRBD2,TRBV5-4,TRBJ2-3,TGTGCCAGCAGCTTGGTTAGCGGGGGGGCAGATACGCAGTATTTT,CASSLVSGGADTQYF
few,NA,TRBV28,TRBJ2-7,TGTGCCAGCAGTATCTACTACGAGCAGTACTTC,CASSIYYEQYF
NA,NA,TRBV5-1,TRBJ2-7,TGCGCCAGCAGCTTGGGGCAGAACTCCTACGAGCAGTACTTC,CASSLGQNSYEQYF
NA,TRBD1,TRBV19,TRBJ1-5,TGTGCCAGTTCCGGGACAGGGCGGGAGCCCCAGCATTTT,CASSGTGREPQHF
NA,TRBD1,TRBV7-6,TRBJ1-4,TGTGCCAGCAGCCAAGGACAGGGCGGGAATGAAAAACTGTTTTTT,CASSQGQGGNEKLFF
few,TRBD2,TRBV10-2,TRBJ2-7,TGCGCCAGCAGACCGGGACTAGCCTCCTACGAGCAGTACTTC,CASRPGLASYEQYF
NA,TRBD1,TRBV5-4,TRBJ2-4,TGTGCCAGCAGCTTATGGACAGGGGGCGCGGGGAACATTCAGTACTTC,CASSLWTGGAGNIQYF
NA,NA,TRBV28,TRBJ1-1,TGTGCCAGCAGTAGAACCACTGAAGCTTTCTTT,CASSRTTEAFF
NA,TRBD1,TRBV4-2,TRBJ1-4,TGTGCCAGCAGCCAAGGACAGGGGAATGAAAAACTGTTTTTT,CASSQGQGNEKLFF
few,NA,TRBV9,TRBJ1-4,TGTGCCAGCAGCGTATCGTGGGGGGCTAATGAAAAACTGTTTTTT,CASSVSWGANEKLFF
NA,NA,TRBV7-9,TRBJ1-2,TGTGCCAGCAGCTTAGCGCGATGGACAGTCTATGGCTACACCTTC,CASSLARWTVYGYTF